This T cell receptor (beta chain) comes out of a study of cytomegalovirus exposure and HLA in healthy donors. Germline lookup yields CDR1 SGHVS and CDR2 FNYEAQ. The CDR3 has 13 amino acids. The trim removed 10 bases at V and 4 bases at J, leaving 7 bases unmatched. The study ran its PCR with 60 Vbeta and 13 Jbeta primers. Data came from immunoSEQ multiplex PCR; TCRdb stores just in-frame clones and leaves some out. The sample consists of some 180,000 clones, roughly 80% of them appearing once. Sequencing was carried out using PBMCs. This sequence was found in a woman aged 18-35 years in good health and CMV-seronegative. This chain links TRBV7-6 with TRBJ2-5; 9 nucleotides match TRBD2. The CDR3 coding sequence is TGTGCCACGGGCGGGGGGGCTGGAGAGACCCAGTACTTC. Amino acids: CATGGGAGETQYF.